The 19 T cell receptor beta chains listed next were all sequenced from one sample in a study of shared clonotypes between healthy human individuals. TCRdb's table, derived via immunoSEQ multiplex PCR, lists solely in-frame clones and lacks some. Altogether 650,000 to 700,000 clones are present, about 90% being singletons, with the ten largest covering less than 40%. Sample: memory CD8+ T cells from PBMCs. Subset described: CD45RO+ cells pooled with CCR7-negative TemRA cells. Source of these receptors: a man between 18 and 35 years old in good health. Some clones in this sample may be carry-over from other donors' samples.

This chain connects TRBV29-1 to TRBJ2-7, with 8 nucleotides matching TRBD2. The CDR3 runs 13 residues. CDR1 is SQVTM, CDR2 ANQGSEA, per germline. V lost 6 bases and J lost 2; bases outside the gene matches: 6. The CDR3 region has the DNA TGCAGCGTAGTTAGCGGGACGGCCTACGAGCAGTACTTC. This gives the protein CSVVSGTAYEQYF.

This clone was seen a single time. V is TRBV27 and J is TRBJ1-1; D is perhaps TRBD1 (6 bases). V dropped 3 bases and J dropped 6 bases, with 14 bases sitting between them. The germline V gene has CDR1 MNHEY and CDR2 SMNVEV (reference sequence). The CDR3 runs to 14 residues. The CDR3 reads CASSFSRGVAEAFF. CDR3 in DNA: TGTGCCAGCAGTTTCTCCAGGGGAGTAGCTGAAGCTTTCTTT.

V is TRBV2 and J is TRBJ2-7, with D tentatively TRBD1 (5 bases). Trimming pared 6 bases from V and 3 bases from J, leaving 12 bases between. The CDR3 totals 13 residues. Germline lookup yields CDR1 SNHLY and CDR2 FYNNEI. The CDR3 region is CASSAGPNYEQYF. The CDR3 nucleotides read TGTGCCAGCAGCGCAGGGCCGAACTACGAGCAGTACTTC. The full variable domain, with the rest looked up from reference TRBV2 and TRBJ2-7, is EPEVTQTPSHQVTQMGQEVILRCVPISNHLYFYWYRQILGQKVEFLVSFYNNEISEKSEIFDDQFSVERPDGSNFTLKIRSTKLEDSAMYFCASSAGPNYEQYFGPGTRLTVT.

The J gene is TRBJ2-1, the V gene TRBV7-6, with 9 bases fitting TRBD2. Germline CDR1 reads SGHVS; CDR2 reads FNYEAQ. The CDR3 loop spans 18 amino acids. The junction had 10 bases not matched to a gene; V was cut back by 1 base and J by 3 bases. CDR3 loop: CASSLVSLSGSRYNEQFF. The CDR3 nucleotides read TGTGCCAGCAGCTTAGTGTCCCTTAGCGGGAGCCGCTACAATGAGCAGTTCTTC.

The chain has TRBV7-6 and TRBJ1-3; D not resolved. Trimming took off 1 base at V and 0 bases at J, with 10 bases between the two ends. Germline CDR1 is SGHVS and CDR2 is FNYEAQ. The length of the CDR3 is 16 residues. The CDR3 reads CASSLGFPSSGNTIYF. The CDR3 DNA follows: TGTGCCAGCAGCTTAGGCTTCCCGAGCTCTGGAAACACCATATATTTT.

This chain uses TRBV9 with TRBJ2-7; 7 bases map to TRBD1. Losses at the gene ends were 0 bases for V and 5 bases for J; bases not matched to a gene: 5. The CDR3 runs 14 residues. Germline lookup yields CDR1 SGDLS and CDR2 YYNGEE. CDR3 nucleotide sequence: TGTGCCAGCAGCGTAGGGGACAGTAATCACGAGCAGTACTTC. Amino acids: CASSVGDSNHEQYF. Based on the CDR3 plus reference TRBV9 and TRBJ2-7, the full variable domain is DSGVTQTPKHLITATGQRVTLRCSPRSGDLSVYWYQQSLDQGLQFLIQYYNGEERAKGNILERFSAQQFPDLHSELNLSSLELGDSALYFCASSVGDSNHEQYFGPGTRLTVT.

The chain is built from TRBV13 and TRBJ2-4; 10 bases match TRBD1. The CDR3 sequence is 14 residues long. V shed 5 bases and J 8 bases; nucleotides not matched to a gene: 6. Germline loops: CDR1 PRHDT, CDR2 FYEKMQ (reference sequence). CDR3 nucleotide sequence: TGTGCCAGCAGCACCCGACAGGGGGCGTACATTCAGTACTTC. Amino acids: CASSTRQGAYIQYF.

The V call is TRBV30, the J call TRBJ2-6, with D possibly TRBD1 on 6 matching bases. This CDR3 comprises 16 residues. CDR1 GTSNPN and CDR2 SVGIG come from the germline V gene (reference sequence). The germline V and J ends were trimmed by 0 bases and 2 bases, with 11 bases remaining between them. Here the CDR3 DNA reads TGTGCCTGGAGTGTCACCAGGGGACCTGGGGCCAACGTCCTGACTTTC. Protein: CAWSVTRGPGANVLTF.

The chain's CDR3 is CASSPTGLTGELFF. As DNA, the CDR3 is TGTGCCAGCAGTCCGACAGGGTTGACCGGGGAGCTGTTTTTT. V gene TRBV6-5 combines with J gene TRBJ2-2; TRBD1 matches at 7 bases. There are 14 residues in the CDR3. Germline loops: CDR1 MNHEY, CDR2 SVGAGI. V lost 5 bases, J lost 5 bases, and 5 bases stayed unmatched.

J is TRBJ2-4 and V is TRBV4-2; TRBD2 matches at 9 bases. Germline trimming cut 3 bases from V and 6 bases from J; bases unmatched to any gene: 12. The CDR3 length is 17 residues. Germline CDR1 reads LGHNA; CDR2 reads YNFKEQ. CDR3 in DNA: TGTGCCAGCAGCCAGGGACTAGCTCACGTATCCGTAAACATTCAGTACTTC. This codes for CASSQGLAHVSVNIQYF.

The rearrangement links TRBV11-2 to TRBJ2-3; D unresolved. The CDR3 spans 15 residues. Trimming removed 1 base from V and 1 base from J, with 9 bases in between. The germline CDR1 and CDR2 sequences are SGHAT and FQNNGV. The DNA of the CDR3 is TGTGCCAGCAGCTTAGTTTACCGCGGCACAGATACGCAGTATTTT. As protein: CASSLVYRGTDTQYF.

J is TRBJ2-2 and V is TRBV15; no clear D gene. Germline loops: CDR1 LNHNV, CDR2 YYDKDF (reference sequence). This CDR3 contains 13 residues. Trimming took 4 bases from V and 6 from J, leaving 9 bases between them. CDR3 DNA: TGTGCCACCAGCATGGTCGAGTCCGGGGAGCTGTTTTTT. This translates into CATSMVESGELFF.

This clone was seen just once. The chain uses TRBV6-6 and TRBJ2-7; 8 positions agree with TRBD2. This CDR3 is 15 amino acids long. Looked up from germline, CDR1 is MNHNY and CDR2 is SVGAGI (reference sequence). The CDR3 is CGVAQTSVPSYEQYF. The DNA of the CDR3 is TGTGGGGTGGCTCAGACTAGCGTGCCCTCCTACGAGCAGTACTTC.

V and J are TRBV7-2 and TRBJ2-7; tentatively, D is TRBD1 (5 bases). The CDR3 runs 14 residues. Per the germline V gene, CDR1 is SGHTA and CDR2 is FQGNSA. V was shortened by 7 bases and J by 0 bases, with 13 bases between the two germline ends. The CDR3 spells CASKIGANSYEQYF. CDR3 nucleotides: TGTGCCAGCAAGATAGGGGCGAACTCCTACGAGCAGTACTTC.

J is TRBJ2-7 and V is TRBV4-2, with D maybe TRBD1 (5 bases). Trimming cost V 1 base and J 3 bases, with 16 bases left between them. CDR1 LGHNA and CDR2 YNFKEQ come from the germline V gene. The CDR3 is 16 residues long. Written as DNA, the CDR3 is TGTGCCAGCAGCCAAGGGGTTTTGGACACGGTCTACGAGCAGTACTTC. It codes for CASSQGVLDTVYEQYF.

The genes are TRBV5-1 and TRBJ2-7; 8 bases line up with TRBD2. Germline V gives CDR1 SGHRS, CDR2 YFSETQ. The CDR3 is made up of 15 amino acids. J lost 6 bases, V lost 5 bases, and 13 bases had no gene match. For the CDR3, the DNA is TGCGCCAGCAGGCCGGGGAGAGCGGGAGTGGGCGAGCAGTACTTC. This sequence encodes CASRPGRAGVGEQYF.

This chain joins TRBV9 and TRBJ2-1, with 9 bases identical to TRBD1. This CDR3 is 17 amino acids long. Unmatched junction bases numbered 6, after V lost 1 base and J lost 1 base. Germline CDR1 is SGDLS and CDR2 is YYNGEE. Here the CDR3 reads CASSVHGTGQSYNEQFF. The CDR3 DNA follows: TGTGCCAGCAGCGTACACGGGACAGGGCAATCCTACAATGAGCAGTTCTTC.

The chain couples TRBV7-8 to TRBJ1-1, with D tentatively TRBD1 (5 bases). CDR1 is SGHVS and CDR2 is FQNEAQ in the germline V gene. The V end was cut by 7 bases, the J end by 0 bases, with 12 bases between. This CDR3 has 14 amino acids. In nucleotides, the CDR3 is TGTGCCAGCACCGAAGGGACCCTGAACACTGAAGCTTTCTTT. This encodes CASTEGTLNTEAFF.

This clone was seen a single time. The chain links TRBV7-8 to TRBJ1-2; TRBD1 matches 11 bases. Germline loops: CDR1 SGHVS, CDR2 FQNEAQ. The CDR3 spans 16 residues. V lost 5 bases, J lost 8 bases, and 13 bases stayed unmatched. CDR3 DNA sequence: TGTGCCAGCAGCCACCCCCCCCGGACAGGGGGCGACGGCTACACCTTC. Its translation: CASSHPPRTGGDGYTF.